These 18 T cell receptor beta chains were sequenced from one sample in a study of T cells after yellow fever vaccination. TCRdb called the 5' RACE reads again in MiXCR, with one record for every CDR3 protein. The sample carries fewer than 350,000 distinct CDR3 sequences, 3.5% to 4.5% recorded once. The sequences come from PBMCs, collected 15 days after the yellow fever booster vaccination. Source of these receptors: a man between 18 and 35 years old who received the YFV17D yellow fever vaccine.

The CDR3 nucleotides read TGTGCCAGCAGCTTGGGAGTTAGGGAAGGAGCTGAAGCTTTCTTT. This gives the protein CASSLGVREGAEAFF. This rearrangement joins TRBV5-4 to TRBJ1-1; D is uncertain. Germline assignment: CDR1 SGHNT and CDR2 YYREEE (reference sequence). The CDR3 loop spans 15 amino acids. V lost 0 bases to trimming and J lost 6 bases, with 15 bases between them. The entire variable domain, with the rest obtained from reference TRBV5-4 and TRBJ1-1, is as follows: ETGVTQSPTHLIKTRGQQVTLRCSSQSGHNTVSWYQQALGQGPQFIFQYYREEENGRGNFPPRFSGLQFPNYSSELNVNALELDDSALYLCASSLGVREGAEAFFGQGTRLTVV.

V gene TRBV5-5 combines with J gene TRBJ1-2, with D possibly being TRBD1 (6 bases). Trimming shortened V by 4 bases and J by 3 bases, and 16 bases separated the two germline ends. The CDR3 is made up of 15 amino acids. From germline, CDR1 is SGHKS and CDR2 YYEKEE (reference sequence). In nucleotides, the CDR3 is TGTGCCAGCAGCCCCTTCTGGGACAACTACTATGGCTACACCTTC. Amino acids: CASSPFWDNYYGYTF.

V gene TRBV6-5 combines with J gene TRBJ2-1; no reliable D call. There are 13 residues in the CDR3. Germline CDR1 MNHEY, CDR2 SVGAGI. Between the trimmed V and J ends, which lost 0 bases and 11 bases, there was a span of 11 bases. CDR3 sequence: CASSYSLADQQFF. The CDR3 DNA follows: TGTGCCAGCAGTTACTCTCTGGCCGATCAGCAGTTCTTC.

This clonotype was detected a few times. V and J are TRBV4-2 and TRBJ2-3; a possible D gene is TRBD2 (5 bases). CDR3 length: 15 amino acids. Germline CDR1 and CDR2: LGHNA and YNFKEQ. Trimming stripped 0 bases from V and 5 bases from J, with 12 bases between. The CDR3 nucleotides read TGTGCCAGCAGCCAAGATCGAAGTGAGGGAGATACGCAGTATTTT. This gives the protein CASSQDRSEGDTQYF.

This clonotype turned up a few times. The V gene is TRBV7-8, the J gene TRBJ1-1; D is undetermined. The V and J ends lost 7 bases and 1 base respectively, with 13 bases between them. The CDR3 contains 14 residues. Per germline, CDR1 SGHVS and CDR2 FQNEAQ. CDR3 bases: TGTGCCAGCAAAATAACATCCGGGAACACTGAAGCTTTCTTT. As protein: CASKITSGNTEAFF.

The sample holds many counts of this clonotype. The chain uses TRBV21-1 and TRBJ1-2; the table's D call of TRBD1 was not tested on the DNA. TRBV21-1 is a recognized pseudogene. The CDR3 covers 13 residues. The CDR3 loop reads CASPPGGTGGYTF. The DNA for the CDR3 is TGTGCCAGCCCGCCCGGCGGGACGGGTGGCTACACCTTC.

DNA of the CDR3: TGCAGTGCTAGTCGCAGCGGGGGGTCGCAGTATTTT. This encodes CSASRSGGSQYF. This sequence joins TRBV20-1 and TRBJ2-3; TRBD2 aligns across 9 bases. V lost 3 bases and J lost 10; bases outside the gene matches: 5. Germline V gives CDR1 DFQATT, CDR2 SNEGSKA (reference sequence). This CDR3 has 12 residues.

This chain links TRBV10-3 with TRBJ2-3, with D possibly called TRBD1 or TRBD2 (7 bases each). The CDR3 contains 15 residues. Germline V lookup: CDR1 ENHRY, CDR2 SYGVKD. V lost 0 bases, J lost 4 bases, and 11 bases lay in between. CDR3 DNA sequence: TGTGCCATCAGTGAGTCACAGGGGAGGGCAGATACGCAGTATTTT. This gives the protein CAISESQGRADTQYF.

This clonotype came up a few times. CDR3 nucleotides: TGTGCCAGCAGCTCGCTGGTGGGGGCTAATGAAAAACTGTTTTTT. Amino acids: CASSSLVGANEKLFF. The gene calls are TRBV7-9 and TRBJ1-4; possible D gene TRBD1, 5 bases. Germline V gives CDR1 SEHNR, CDR2 FQNEAQ (reference sequence). CDR3 size: 15 residues. The ends were cut back, 4 bases at V and 3 bases at J, with 12 bases in the middle.

This clonotype appeared many times. The chain joins TRBV6-1 to TRBJ1-1, with D tentatively TRBD1 (5 bases). In germline, CDR1 is MNHNS, CDR2 SASEGT. The CDR3 runs to 16 residues. V was pared by 5 bases and J by 4 bases, with 20 bases between. CDR3 bases: TGTGCCAGCAGTAAGGCCGGCCCCGGGGGGAGCACTGAAGCTTTCTTT. Encoded protein: CASSKAGPGGSTEAFF.

This clonotype was recorded many times. The chain uses TRBV20-1 and TRBJ2-3; unclear D gene. This CDR3 is built from 17 residues. Germline CDR1 and CDR2: DFQATT and SNEGSKA (reference sequence). V lost 3 bases to trimming and J lost 0 bases, with 19 bases between them. The CDR3 bases are TGCAGTGCTAGCGGCTCGGAGACTTCGACTAGCACAGATACGCAGTATTTT. Translating it yields CSASGSETSTSTDTQYF.

This clonotype was found a few times. The chain carries TRBV12-3 or TRBV12-4 and TRBJ2-1; D might be TRBD1 (9 bases). The CDR3 runs to 18 residues. Trimming cost V 5 bases and J 8 bases, with 28 bases left between them. The CDR3, as DNA: TGTGCCAGCAGTACAACAGGGGGCCTAGGGACTAGAATCTATGAGCAGTTCTTC. This encodes CASSTTGGLGTRIYEQFF.

This clonotype was seen many times. This CDR3 is CASSLAGTDTEAFF. The DNA of the CDR3 is TGTGCCAGCAGTTTAGCAGGGACAGACACTGAAGCTTTCTTT. This chain links TRBV12-3 or TRBV12-4 with TRBJ1-1, with TRBD1 matching over 7 bases. This CDR3 is 14 amino acids long. V shed 0 bases and J 3 bases; nucleotides not matched to a gene: 1.

The CDR3 protein is CASSLSGDETQYF. Written as DNA, the CDR3 is TGTGCCAGCAGCTTATCGGGGGACGAGACCCAGTACTTC. The chain employs TRBV7-9 and TRBJ2-5, with D perhaps TRBD2 (6 bases). This CDR3 has 13 residues. V was trimmed by 2 bases and J by 5 bases, leaving 9 bases between them. CDR1 is SEHNR, CDR2 FQNEAQ, per germline (reference sequence).

There are a few counts of this clonotype. A much larger clone sits a single nucleotide away, making a read error possible. The chain has TRBV6-5 and TRBJ2-7; 7 bases align to TRBD1. Trimming at V came to 2 bases and at J to 3 bases, leaving 1 base not matched to a gene. The germline V gene encodes CDR1 MNHEY and CDR2 SVGAGI. The CDR3 has 13 residues. The CDR3 region is CASSYRDSYEQYF. The DNA of the CDR3 is TGTGCCAGCAGTTACCGGGACAGCTACGAGCAGTACTTC.

This clonotype was seen more than once but under ten times. This chain joins TRBV5-5 and TRBJ1-1; D call uncertain. Germline lookup yields CDR1 SGHKS and CDR2 YYEKEE (reference sequence). The ends were cut back, 2 bases at V and 6 bases at J, with 14 bases in the middle. CDR3 length: 14 residues. The DNA of the CDR3 is TGTGCCAGCAGCTTCCCAGGTCTACCCGCTGAAGCTTTCTTT. Translating it yields CASSFPGLPAEAFF. The entire variable domain, with the rest obtained from reference TRBV5-5 and TRBJ1-1, is as follows: DAGVTQSPTHLIKTRGQQVTLRCSPISGHKSVSWYQQVLGQGPQFIFQYYEKEERGRGNFPDRFSARQFPNYSSELNVNALLLGDSALYLCASSFPGLPAEAFFGQGTRLTVV.

This clonotype was counted ten times or more. This chain links TRBV10-3 with TRBJ1-2; 7 nucleotides match TRBD1. The CDR3 spans 14 residues. CDR1 ENHRY and CDR2 SYGVKD come from the germline V gene. Losses at the gene ends were 0 bases for V and 8 bases for J; bases not matched to a gene: 6. CDR3 sequence (DNA): TGTGCCATCAGTGAGTCTGAGGGGGCGAGAGGCTACACCTTC. Translated, it gives CAISESEGARGYTF.

This clonotype was seen ten or more times. The rearrangement links TRBV7-3 to TRBJ2-1, with TRBD2 matching 11 bases. CDR3 length: 17 residues. CDR1 is SGHTA, CDR2 FQGTGA, per germline. V was clipped by 5 bases and J by 10 bases; unmatched bases: 16. The CDR3, as DNA: TGTGCCAGCAGCCTCACCCACGGTAGCGGGGGGGCCCAGGAGCAGTTCTTC. Its protein is CASSLTHGSGGAQEQFF. The full variable domain, rest sourced from reference TRBV7-3 and TRBJ2-1, is GAGVSQTPSNKVTEKGKYVELRCDPISGHTALYWYRQSLGQGPEFLIYFQGTGAADDSGLPNDRFFAVRPEGSVSTLKIQRTERGDSAVYLCASSLTHGSGGAQEQFFGPGTRLTVL.